The 28 T cell receptor beta chains below come from one sample, sequenced in a study of T cells in Graves' hyperthyroidism and ophthalmopathy. Researchers took RNA transcripts and amplified the TCR beta CDR3 regions from them. When the TCR CDR3 underwent first-round RT-PCR, the HTBI primer set was used. In TCRdb, the multiplex PCR reads were re-called with MiXCR into one record per CDR3 protein. Counted here are 220,000 or so distinct CDR3 sequences, approximately 16% occurring once; the ten biggest clones make up more than 25%. Sequenced sample: blood. The receptors stem from a woman aged 18 to 35 with Graves' ophthalmopathy.

In this sample, this clonotype turned up many times. The V call is TRBV5-1, the J call TRBJ2-2; no firm D call. CDR1 SGHRS and CDR2 YFSETQ come from the germline V gene. V was clipped by 4 bases and J by 2 bases, with 15 bases between them. The CDR3 spans 16 residues. CDR3 coding DNA: TGCGCCAGCAGCCACATACTTCTATCTAACACCGGGGAGCTGTTTTTT. Protein product: CASSHILLSNTGELFF.

This clonotype has a handful of counts. V gene TRBV30 combines with J gene TRBJ2-3; TRBD1 or TRBD2 may be the D gene (5 bases each). Deletions cut 4 bases from V and 3 bases from J, with 14 bases between. Per germline, CDR1 GTSNPN and CDR2 SVGIG (reference sequence). The CDR3 runs to 14 residues. This CDR3 reads CAWTSRGGTDTQYF. CDR3 DNA sequence: TGTGCCTGGACTAGTCGGGGCGGGACAGATACGCAGTATTTT.

This clonotype has at least ten counts. The genes are TRBV4-1 and TRBJ2-5; no firm D call. V was trimmed by 1 base and J by 5 bases, leaving 8 bases between them. Per germline, CDR1 MGHRA and CDR2 YSYEKL. The CDR3 runs 13 residues. The CDR3 region has the DNA TGCGCCAGCAGCCAAGCTGAGTGGGAGACCCAGTACTTC. As protein: CASSQAEWETQYF.

This clonotype was observed at least ten times. The chain is built from TRBV28 and TRBJ2-3; 7 nucleotides agree with TRBD1. CDR3 size: 16 residues. The ends lost 4 bases at V and 0 bases at J; junction bases unmatched: 7. In germline, CDR1 is MDHEN, CDR2 SYDVKM. The CDR3, as DNA: TGTGCCAGCAGTTCCCAACTGACAGGGAGCACAGATACGCAGTATTTT. It is translated as CASSSQLTGSTDTQYF. The complete variable domain, with remaining parts taken from reference TRBV28 and TRBJ2-3, reads DVKVTQSSRYLVKRTGEKVFLECVQDMDHENMFWYRQDPGLGLRLIYFSYDVKMKEKGDIPEGYSVSREKKERFSLILESASTNQTSMYLCASSSQLTGSTDTQYFGPGTRLTVL.

The chain links TRBV11-2 to TRBJ1-1; 12 positions match TRBD1. This CDR3 has 19 amino acids. Germline CDR1 and CDR2: SGHAT and FQNNGV. V gave up 1 base and J gave up 3 bases; unmatched junction bases: 12. The CDR3: CASSLADLRDRGRYTEAFF. Here the CDR3 DNA reads TGTGCCAGCAGCTTAGCGGACCTCCGGGACAGGGGGCGTTACACTGAAGCTTTCTTT.

This clonotype came up many times. This chain joins TRBV12-3 or TRBV12-4 and TRBJ1-3; TRBD1 aligns across 8 bases. V lost 5 bases and J lost 4; bases outside the gene matches: 10. The CDR3 is made up of 16 amino acids. CDR3 residues: CASSLRQGLMGNTIYF. The CDR3 coding sequence is TGTGCCAGCAGTCTCAGACAGGGGTTGATGGGAAACACCATATATTTT.

This clonotype was counted many times. The chain combines TRBV7-9 with TRBJ2-5; 8 bases align to TRBD1. Trimming at V came to 4 bases and at J to 5 bases, leaving 3 bases not matched to a gene. Per the germline V gene, CDR1 is SEHNR and CDR2 is FQNEAQ (reference sequence). CDR3 length: 13 amino acids. CDR3 DNA sequence: TGTGCCAGCAGCTGGACAGGGATCGAGACCCAGTACTTC. It codes for CASSWTGIETQYF.

This clonotype was seen ten or more times. This chain connects TRBV7-2 to TRBJ1-5, with D possibly TRBD1 on 5 matching bases. Between the trimmed V and J ends, which lost 2 bases and 2 bases, there was a span of 10 bases. The V gene's germline CDR1 is SGHTA and CDR2 FQGNSA. The CDR3 extends over 15 amino acids. The CDR3 loop reads CASSLRGTGNQPQHF. The DNA for the CDR3 is TGTGCCAGCAGCTTACGGGGGACGGGCAATCAGCCCCAGCATTTT.

This clonotype was seen repeatedly, ten times or more. This chain connects TRBV7-9 to TRBJ2-1, with unresolved D. This CDR3 region has 17 residues. Deletions cut 5 bases from V and 7 bases from J, with 24 bases between. The germline V gene has CDR1 SEHNR and CDR2 FQNEAQ (reference sequence). CDR3 in amino acids: CASSPLRGWDMGNEQFF. Written as DNA, the CDR3 is TGTGCCAGCAGCCCCCTACGTGGTTGGGATATGGGTAATGAGCAGTTCTTC.

This clonotype was detected many times. The chain employs TRBV6-5 and TRBJ2-2; 8 nucleotides align to TRBD2. This CDR3 contains 15 residues. Trimming at V came to 0 bases and at J to 6 bases, leaving 3 bases not matched to a gene. Germline CDR1 reads MNHEY; CDR2 reads SVGAGI. The CDR3 DNA follows: TGTGCCAGCAGTTACTCCGGGGGGGGAGCCGGGGAGCTGTTTTTT. This codes for CASSYSGGGAGELFF.

This clonotype was observed at least ten times. The chain combines TRBV13 with TRBJ2-1; TRBD2 matches at 16 bases. After removal of 5 bases from V and 9 bases from J, the junction contained 4 bases not matched to a gene. The germline V gene encodes CDR1 PRHDT and CDR2 FYEKMQ (reference sequence). This CDR3 region has 15 residues. The CDR3 nucleotides are TGTGCCAGCAGCAAGGGACTAGCGGGGGGGCGTGAGCAGTTCTTC. Residues: CASSKGLAGGREQFF.

This clonotype was seen at least ten times. The rearrangement joins TRBV27 to TRBJ2-3; D tentatively fits TRBD1 or TRBD2 (5 bases each). CDR3 length: 17 residues. Trimming removed 5 bases at V and 3 bases at J, with 21 bases between. Germline V gives CDR1 MNHEY, CDR2 SMNVEV (reference sequence). This CDR3 reads CASSPPGWDGATDTQYF. The CDR3 bases are TGTGCCAGCAGTCCCCCGGGGTGGGACGGGGCTACAGATACGCAGTATTTT.

This clonotype has ten or more counts. V is TRBV25-1 and J is TRBJ1-1; D not resolved. Germline V gene lookup returns CDR1 MGHDK and CDR2 SYGVNS. The CDR3 consists of 12 residues. Trimming pared 6 bases from V and 7 bases from J, leaving 12 bases between. The CDR3 spells CASRLGRGEAFF. The CDR3 DNA sequence: TGTGCCAGCAGGCTAGGGCGGGGTGAAGCTTTCTTT.

This clonotype was seen at least ten times. The CDR3 DNA reads as TGTGCCAGCAGTCTCACAGGGGTTGGCAATCAGCCCCAGCATTTT. It is translated as CASSLTGVGNQPQHF. The rearrangement links TRBV6-1 to TRBJ1-5, with 7 nucleotides matching TRBD1. Germline trimming cut 5 bases from V and 2 bases from J; bases unmatched to any gene: 6. The germline gives CDR1 MNHNS, CDR2 SASEGT. The CDR3 loop spans 15 amino acids.

This clonotype was found many times. The V gene is TRBV20-1, the J gene TRBJ2-3; 10 positions agree with TRBD2. CDR1 DFQATT and CDR2 SNEGSKA come from the germline V gene (reference sequence). With 3 bases clipped from V and 4 bases from J, the junction kept 1 base outside the gene matches. This CDR3 spans 13 amino acids. The CDR3 sequence: CSASGLAADTQYF. In DNA, the CDR3 is TGCAGTGCTAGTGGACTAGCGGCAGATACGCAGTATTTT.

This clonotype was counted ten times or more. The chain combines TRBV2 with TRBJ2-5; no clear D. Germline values: CDR1 SNHLY, CDR2 FYNNEI. Trimming shortened V by 6 bases and J by 2 bases, and 7 bases separated the two germline ends. The CDR3 runs 12 residues. In DNA, the CDR3 is TGTGCCAGCAGCCGTCTACAAGAGACCCAGTACTTC. Encoded protein: CASSRLQETQYF.

This clonotype has a count of ten or more. The genes are TRBV28 and TRBJ2-1; the D is unclear. Trimming pared 3 bases from V and 4 bases from J, leaving 7 bases between. CDR3 size: 13 residues. Germline V CDR1 and CDR2: MDHEN, SYDVKM. CDR3 loop: CASSFRVYNEQFF. CDR3 nucleotides: TGTGCCAGCAGTTTTCGGGTGTACAATGAGCAGTTCTTC. Full variable domain (rest looked up from reference TRBV28 and TRBJ2-1): DVKVTQSSRYLVKRTGEKVFLECVQDMDHENMFWYRQDPGLGLRLIYFSYDVKMKEKGDIPEGYSVSREKKERFSLILESASTNQTSMYLCASSFRVYNEQFFGPGTRLTVL.

In its sample, this clonotype was seen many times. This sequence joins TRBV28 and TRBJ1-2; D remains ambiguous. CDR3 length: 13 amino acids. V was clipped by 3 bases and J by 2 bases, with 7 bases between them. Germline CDR1 and CDR2: MDHEN and SYDVKM. CDR3: CASSFVLNYGYTF. The CDR3 nucleotides read TGTGCCAGCAGTTTTGTCCTAAACTATGGCTACACCTTC.

This clonotype was found many times. The V call is TRBV30, the J call TRBJ2-2; D may match TRBD1 or TRBD2 (5 bases each). Germline V gives CDR1 GTSNPN, CDR2 SVGIG (reference sequence). The CDR3 consists of 13 residues. With 0 bases removed from V and 3 bases from J, the gap between germline ends came to 5 bases. The CDR3 spells CAWSVGDTGELFF. The CDR3 DNA is TGTGCCTGGAGTGTGGGGGACACCGGGGAGCTGTTTTTT.

Ten or more counts support this clonotype. This sequence joins TRBV5-1 and TRBJ1-1; no definite D call. The CDR3 is 14 residues long. Per germline, CDR1 SGHRS and CDR2 YFSETQ. The V end was cut by 0 bases, the J end by 1 base, with 7 bases between. This CDR3 reads CASSLAVPNTEAFF. The CDR3, as DNA: TGCGCCAGCAGCTTGGCAGTTCCGAACACTGAAGCTTTCTTT.

In this sample, this clonotype turned up many times. J is TRBJ2-1 and V is TRBV4-3; D is undetermined. CDR1 is LGHNA, CDR2 YSLEER, per germline. The V gene lost 0 bases and the J gene lost 0 bases, with 15 bases spanning the gap. The CDR3 is 18 amino acids. CDR3 in amino acids: CASSQEPSGVSSYNEQFF. As DNA, the CDR3 is TGCGCCAGCAGCCAAGAACCTTCCGGAGTTAGCTCCTACAATGAGCAGTTCTTC.

This clonotype was detected a few times. The chain carries TRBV19 and TRBJ2-5; weak D call: TRBD2 (5 bases). The length of the CDR3 is 13 residues. V was cut by 4 bases and J by 7 bases, with 13 bases left in between. Germline-derived CDR1 and CDR2 are LNHDA and SQIVND (reference sequence). The CDR3: CASSNEGRGTQYF. Here the CDR3 DNA reads TGTGCCAGTAGTAACGAGGGTCGGGGGACCCAGTACTTC.

This clonotype was detected many times. The chain joins TRBV10-3 to TRBJ2-7, with 9 bases lining up with TRBD1. V lost 8 bases to trimming and J lost 3 bases; unmatched junction nucleotides: 14. The CDR3 sequence is 16 residues long. The germline V gene encodes CDR1 ENHRY and CDR2 SYGVKD. CDR3 coding DNA: TGTGCCATCTTCCGGTCCGGGGACAGGGAAAACTACGAGCAGTACTTC. It yields the protein CAIFRSGDRENYEQYF.

This clonotype appeared once. This may come from a read error, since a much larger clone is one base off. The chain joins TRBV7-8 to TRBJ2-1; D might be TRBD1 (6 bases). CDR1 and CDR2 (germline): SGHVS, FQNEAQ. The CDR3 consists of 12 residues. The CDR3 protein is CASSTMTGEQLF. CDR3 nucleotides: TGTGCCAGCAGCACAATGACAGGCGAGCAGCTCTTC. The whole variable domain, filled in from reference TRBV7-8 and TRBJ2-1, reads GAGVSQSPRYKVAKRGQDVALRCDPISGHVSLFWYQQALGQGPEFLTYFQNEAQLDKSGLPSDRFFAERPEGSVSTLKIQRTQQEDSAVYLCASSTMTGEQLFGPGTRLTVL.

On this clonotype itself: This could be a read error, since a much larger clone is one nucleotide away. The chain has TRBV2 and TRBJ2-7; D uncertain. The length of the CDR3 is 13 residues. CDR1 SNHLY and CDR2 FYNNEI come from the germline V gene. The CDR3 DNA sequence: TGTGCCAGCGCCTCCAGGAGCTCCTACGAGCGGTACTTC. This codes for CASASRSSYERYF.

The chain employs TRBV11-2 and TRBJ2-1; maybe TRBD2 (7 bases). Trimming cost V 5 bases and J 0 bases, with 14 bases left between them. The CDR3 sequence is 16 residues long. Germline lookup yields CDR1 SGHAT and CDR2 FQNNGV. This chain's CDR3 is CASSIRGGPSYNEQFF. CDR3 sequence (DNA): TGTGCCAGCAGCATAAGGGGGGGGCCCTCCTACAATGAGCAGTTCTTC.

This clonotype came up many times. CDR3 in DNA: TGTGCCAGCACTTCAAGGGGAAGAAATGTATACAATGAGCAGTTCTTC. Translation: CASTSRGRNVYNEQFF. The genes are TRBV2 and TRBJ2-1; possibly TRBD1 for D (5 bases). Looked up from germline, CDR1 is SNHLY and CDR2 is FYNNEI. This CDR3 comprises 16 residues. V was shortened by 7 bases and J by 4 bases, with 20 bases between the two germline ends.

This clonotype was seen many times. The J gene is TRBJ2-3, the V gene TRBV6-1, with 7 bases that match TRBD2. This CDR3 has 15 amino acids. CDR1 and CDR2 (germline): MNHNS, SASEGT. The V segment lost 4 bases and the J segment 0 bases; nucleotides outside the gene matches: 4. The DNA for the CDR3 is TGTGCCAGCAGTGTCTCTAGCGGAAGCACAGATACGCAGTATTTT. This encodes CASSVSSGSTDTQYF.